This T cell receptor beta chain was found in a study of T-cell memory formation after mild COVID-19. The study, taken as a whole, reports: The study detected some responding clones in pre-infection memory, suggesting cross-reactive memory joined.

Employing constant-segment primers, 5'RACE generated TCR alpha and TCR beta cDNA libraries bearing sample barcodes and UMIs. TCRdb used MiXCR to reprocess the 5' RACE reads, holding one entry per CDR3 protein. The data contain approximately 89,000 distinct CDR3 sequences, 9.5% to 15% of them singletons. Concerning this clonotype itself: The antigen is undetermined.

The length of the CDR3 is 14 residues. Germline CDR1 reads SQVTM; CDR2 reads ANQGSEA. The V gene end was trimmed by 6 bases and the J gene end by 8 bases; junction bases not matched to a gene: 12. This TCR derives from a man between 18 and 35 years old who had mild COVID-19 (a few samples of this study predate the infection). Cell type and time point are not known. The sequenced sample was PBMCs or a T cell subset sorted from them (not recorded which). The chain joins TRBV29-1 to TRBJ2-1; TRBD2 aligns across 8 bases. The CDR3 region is CSVTLAGQGDEQFF. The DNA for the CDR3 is TGCAGCGTCACTCTAGCGGGCCAAGGGGATGAGCAGTTCTTC.